The subject of this entry is one TCR beta chain. Its matching antigen is unknown. The data derive from a study of cytomegalovirus exposure and HLA in healthy donors. Assay used: immunoSEQ multiplex PCR; TCRdb lists only in-frame clones, some missing. Of roughly 140,000 clones listed, more than 85% are singletons. Findings and limits, study-wide: High specificity and sensitivity for cytomegalovirus status were reported for the classifier.

Germline V gene lookup returns CDR1 LGHNA and CDR2 YNFKEQ. With V trimmed by 1 base and J by 3 bases, 4 bases remained unmatched. This CDR3 comprises 15 residues. This receptor was identified in a man aged 18 to 30 in good health and CMV-seronegative. Sequenced: PBMCs. The chain carries TRBV4-2 and TRBJ2-7; 9 bases align to TRBD1. In DNA, the CDR3 is TGTGCCAGCAGCCAAGGGGGACAGGGACTCTACGAGCAGTACTTC. Residues: CASSQGGQGLYEQYF.